These 8 T cell receptor beta chains were all obtained from the same sample, sequenced in a study of naive and memory T cell subsets. Treatment indicated: skin biopsy from PPD injection site in Mantoux-positive individual. A UMI-containing oligonucleotide was joined by 3' ligation to the TCR cDNA template. Amplification of ligated cDNA took four PCR rounds with SP2 and nested alpha and beta constant primers. TCRdb independently ran MiXCR on the UMI-ligation and nested PCR reads; one entry per CDR3 protein. Seen here are about 37,000 distinct CDR3 sequences, roughly 9.6% observed once, and the top ten hold roughly 3.6%. The starting material was skin, obtained from a tuberculin skin test site. These receptors were collected from an adult in good health.

In its sample, this clonotype was seen a few times. The chain links TRBV20-1 to TRBJ2-7; unclear D gene. The CDR3 sequence is 11 residues long. The V end was cut by 3 bases, the J end by 5 bases, with 8 bases between. Germline CDR1 is DFQATT and CDR2 is SNEGSKA (reference sequence). The CDR3 protein is CSASRQDEQYF. The CDR3 DNA sequence: TGCAGTGCTAGTCGCCAGGACGAGCAGTACTTC.

This clonotype has more than one count but fewer than ten. The V call is TRBV20-1, the J call TRBJ2-7, with D maybe TRBD1 (6 bases). Germline CDR1 DFQATT, CDR2 SNEGSKA (reference sequence). V was cut by 0 bases and J by 3 bases, with 12 bases left in between. The CDR3 is made up of 14 amino acids. The CDR3 loop reads CSARDGQKLYEQYF. The CDR3 nucleotides read TGCAGTGCTAGAGATGGACAGAAGCTCTACGAGCAGTACTTC.

The J gene is TRBJ2-1, the V gene TRBV10-2; D gene unclear. V was clipped by 3 bases and J by 14 bases, with 11 bases between them. From germline, CDR1 is WSHSY and CDR2 SAAADI. The CDR3 extends over 11 amino acids. CDR3 in DNA: TGCGCCAGCAGTGATTCGGCTCACAAGTTCTTC. Protein sequence: CASSDSAHKFF.

The table lists this clonotype with many counts. The chain combines TRBV28 with TRBJ2-1, with no clear D. CDR3 size: 13 residues. CDR1 is MDHEN and CDR2 is SYDVKM in the germline V gene. V was shortened by 2 bases and J by 16 bases, with 18 bases between the two germline ends. CDR3 amino acids: CASSLEHPLPVFF. CDR3 nucleotide sequence: TGTGCCAGCAGTTTAGAACACCCTCTTCCCGTTTTCTTC.

J is TRBJ1-1 and V is TRBV10-3; a weak D match, TRBD1 (5 bases). The CDR3 covers 16 residues. Germline V lookup: CDR1 ENHRY, CDR2 SYGVKD. Trimming removed 6 bases from V and 4 bases from J, with 21 bases in between. CDR3 bases: TGTGCCATCAGGGACCCAGGGATGAGAGAGGGCACTGAAGCTTTCTTT. It encodes CAIRDPGMREGTEAFF.

This clonotype was seen repeatedly, ten times or more. This sequence joins TRBV20-1 and TRBJ2-1; 13 nucleotides align to TRBD2. The CDR3 spans 16 residues. Germline values: CDR1 DFQATT, CDR2 SNEGSKA (reference sequence). V was clipped by 1 base and J by 9 bases; unmatched bases: 9. CDR3 sequence: CSARAPGTSGTGEQFF. CDR3 in DNA: TGCAGTGCTAGAGCCCCCGGGACTAGCGGGACTGGTGAGCAGTTCTTC.

This chain connects TRBV6-6 to TRBJ1-4; 9 nucleotides line up with TRBD1. The CDR3 has 15 residues. The germline V gene encodes CDR1 MNHNY and CDR2 SVGAGI (reference sequence). V dropped 4 bases and J dropped 7; count of bases not matched to a gene: 7. Here the CDR3 DNA reads TGTGCCAGCAGTTTTCCCGGGACAGGGTCTGAAAAACTGTTTTTT. Residues: CASSFPGTGSEKLFF.

The chain links TRBV29-1 to TRBJ2-7; TRBD2 matches at 9 bases. V shed 4 bases, J shed 7 bases, and the junction held 11 bases outside the gene matches. CDR3 length: 14 amino acids. Germline-derived CDR1 and CDR2 are SQVTM and ANQGSEA. The CDR3 DNA reads as TGCAGCGTTGGCGGGACTAGCTCCCCGGGGGAGCAGTACTTC. It codes for CSVGGTSSPGEQYF.